The 14 T cell receptor beta chains below all came from one sample that was sequenced in a study of T cell responses to AZD1222 COVID-19 vaccine. TCRdb's copy holds only in-frame clones and misses some; the assay was immunoSEQ multiplex PCR. Here the sample spans under 150,000 clones, about 90% being singletons. The sequences come from peripheral blood, collected on day 0 of AZD1222 vaccination. Receptor source: an adult in good health.

This chain uses TRBV10-3 with TRBJ1-2; 7 bases match TRBD1. Germline V gene sequence: CDR1 ENHRY, CDR2 SYGVKD. J lost 3 bases, V lost 2 bases, and 9 bases had no gene match. The CDR3 runs 16 residues. CDR3 in DNA: TGTGCCATCAGTGAGGGGCTGGCAGGGGGTGACTATGGCTACACCTTC. Protein product: CAISEGLAGGDYGYTF.

V gene TRBV9 combines with J gene TRBJ1-3; D is ambiguous. The CDR3 runs 14 residues. Germline V lookup: CDR1 SGDLS, CDR2 YYNGEE. The V end was cut by 0 bases, the J end by 3 bases, with 7 bases between. The CDR3 sequence: CASSVVTDGNTIYF. The CDR3 DNA reads as TGTGCCAGCAGCGTAGTAACAGATGGAAACACCATATATTTT.

This rearrangement joins TRBV5-6 to TRBJ2-6; 7 bases fit TRBD1. The CDR3 has 18 residues. Trimming at V came to 2 bases and at J to 0 bases, leaving 8 bases not matched to a gene. The germline V gene has CDR1 SGHDT and CDR2 YYEEEE. The CDR3 DNA sequence: TGTGCCAGCAGCTTACCCGGACAGGCTCTCTCTGGGGCCAACGTCCTGACTTTC. As protein: CASSLPGQALSGANVLTF.

The V gene is TRBV6-5, the J gene TRBJ2-1; D gene uncertain. Looked up from germline, CDR1 is MNHEY and CDR2 is SVGAGI. V lost 6 bases and J lost 6, with 6 bases in between. CDR3 length equals 11 residues. For the CDR3, the DNA is TGTGCCAGCAGGGCTCTCAATGAGCAGTTCTTC. Protein product: CASRALNEQFF.

V usage is TRBV6-5 and J usage is TRBJ2-5; D ambiguous. Germline V gene data show CDR1 as MNHEY and CDR2 as SVGAGI. This CDR3 has 12 residues. Trimming removed 6 bases from V and 5 bases from J, with 10 bases in between. The CDR3 DNA sequence: TGTGCCAGCAGCCTACCGGGCGAGACCCAGTACTTC. Translated, it gives CASSLPGETQYF.

The chain is built from TRBV30 and TRBJ1-5, with 9 bases aligning to TRBD1. V was clipped by 1 base and J by 6 bases; unmatched bases: 1. The CDR3 loop spans 13 amino acids. CDR1 is GTSNPN and CDR2 is SVGIG in the germline V gene (reference sequence). CDR3 nucleotides: TGTGCCTGGAGTGGACAGGGGGGTCAGCCCCAGCATTTT. This sequence encodes CAWSGQGGQPQHF.

The chain recombines TRBV2 with TRBJ2-7; D is uncertain. The V end lost 3 bases, the J end lost 3 bases, and 18 bases lay between the germline ends. Germline CDR1 and CDR2: SNHLY and FYNNEI. There are 16 residues in the CDR3. CDR3 sequence reads: CASSEGPRRRNYEQYF. The CDR3 DNA reads TGTGCCAGCAGTGAGGGTCCGAGGAGAAGGAACTACGAGCAGTACTTC. The variable domain in full, completed from reference TRBV2 and TRBJ2-7, reads EPEVTQTPSHQVTQMGQEVILRCVPISNHLYFYWYRQILGQKVEFLVSFYNNEISEKSEIFDDQFSVERPDGSNFTLKIRSTKLEDSAMYFCASSEGPRRRNYEQYFGPGTRLTVT.

The V and J genes are TRBV7-8 and TRBJ2-3, with D possibly being TRBD1 (6 bases). CDR1 and CDR2 (germline): SGHVS, FQNEAQ. CDR3 length: 14 amino acids. V shed 4 bases and J shed 3 bases, with 11 bases lying between them. Written as DNA, the CDR3 is TGTGCCAGCAGCTCTCGTCAGGGGACAGATACGCAGTATTTT. It yields the protein CASSSRQGTDTQYF.

The rearrangement uses TRBV4-3 and TRBJ2-2; D possibly uses TRBD1 or TRBD2 (5 bases each). Trimming took 1 base from V and 1 from J, leaving 13 bases between them. CDR1 is LGHNA and CDR2 is YSLEER in the germline V gene. The CDR3 loop spans 17 amino acids. CDR3 nucleotides: TGCGCCAGCAGCCAAGTGGGGGATTTGGTGAACACCGGGGAGCTGTTTTTT. This sequence encodes CASSQVGDLVNTGELFF.

As DNA, the CDR3 is TGTGCCAGCAGTTCCACAGGCCCGAACACTGAAGCTTTCTTT. Residues: CASSSTGPNTEAFF. The V gene is TRBV27, the J gene TRBJ1-1; TRBD1 might be the D (5 bases). CDR1 and CDR2 from the germline V gene are MNHEY and SMNVEV (reference sequence). The CDR3 covers 14 residues. V was shortened by 4 bases and J by 1 base, with 10 bases between the two germline ends.

The chain carries TRBV30 and TRBJ1-3; D gene unclear. The germline V gene has CDR1 GTSNPN and CDR2 SVGIG (reference sequence). The CDR3 is 14 amino acids. Trimming cost V 0 bases and J 0 bases, with 6 bases left between them. CDR3 nucleotide sequence: TGTGCCTGGAGTGTAACTGTCTCTGGAAACACCATATATTTT. As protein: CAWSVTVSGNTIYF.

The chain combines TRBV7-3 with TRBJ2-5; either TRBD1 or TRBD2 may supply D (5 bases each). The CDR3 is 14 residues long. CDR1 is SGHTA, CDR2 FQGTGA, per germline. V was clipped by 4 bases and J by 2 bases, with 11 bases between them. This chain's CDR3 is CASSSTGPQETQYF. For the CDR3, the DNA is TGTGCCAGCAGCTCAACGGGGCCTCAAGAGACCCAGTACTTC.

This sequence joins TRBV5-8 and TRBJ2-3, with 7 bases fitting TRBD1. Germline CDR1 is SGHTS and CDR2 is YDEGEE. There are 15 residues in the CDR3. V lost 3 bases and J lost 4; bases outside the gene matches: 8. The CDR3 coding sequence is TGTGCCAGCAGCTCGAGACAGGGTAACGCAGATACGCAGTATTTT. This sequence encodes CASSSRQGNADTQYF.

V and J are TRBV29-1 and TRBJ1-5, with D tentatively TRBD1 (5 bases). Germline V lookup: CDR1 SQVTM, CDR2 ANQGSEA. The CDR3 runs 12 residues. Between the trimmed V and J ends, which lost 6 bases and 2 bases, there was a span of 8 bases. The chain's CDR3 is CSVRDGNQPQHF. CDR3 nucleotides: TGCAGCGTGAGGGACGGCAATCAGCCCCAGCATTTT.